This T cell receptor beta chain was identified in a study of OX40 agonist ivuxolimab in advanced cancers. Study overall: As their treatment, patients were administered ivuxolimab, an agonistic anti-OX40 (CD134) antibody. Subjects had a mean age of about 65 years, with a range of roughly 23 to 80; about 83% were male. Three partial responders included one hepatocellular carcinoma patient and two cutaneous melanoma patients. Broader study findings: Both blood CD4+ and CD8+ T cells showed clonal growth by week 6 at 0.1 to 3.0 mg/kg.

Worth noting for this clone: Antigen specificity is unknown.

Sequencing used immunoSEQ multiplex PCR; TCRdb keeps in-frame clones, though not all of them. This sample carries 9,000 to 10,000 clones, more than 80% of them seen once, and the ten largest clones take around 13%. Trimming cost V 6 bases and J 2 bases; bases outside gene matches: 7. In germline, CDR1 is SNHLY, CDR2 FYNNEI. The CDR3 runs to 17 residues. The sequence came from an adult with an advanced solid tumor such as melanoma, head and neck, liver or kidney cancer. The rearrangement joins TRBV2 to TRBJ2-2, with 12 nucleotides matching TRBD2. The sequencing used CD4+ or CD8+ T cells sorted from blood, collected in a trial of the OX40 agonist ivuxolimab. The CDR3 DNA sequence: TGTGCCAGCAGCGACTCGGGACTAGCGGGTAACACCGGGGAGCTGTTTTTT. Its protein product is CASSDSGLAGNTGELFF.